This T cell receptor (beta chain) was recovered during a study of vaccination effects on CD4 cells after COVID-19. Germline V gene sequence: CDR1 MDHEN, CDR2 SYDVKM. The germline V and J ends were trimmed by 2 bases and 3 bases, with 4 bases remaining between them. The CDR3 totals 12 residues. CD4+ T cells were isolated after nine to ten days of culture. Each participant received a vaccine that was either BNT162b2 or mRNA-1273, given as two doses. Details on this clone: Its specificity is unknown.

Clones were read by immunoSEQ multiplex PCR, and TCRdb kept only the in-frame ones, dropping some. The sample yields around 69,000 clones, approximately 79% seen once. The clonotype comes from a human donor who received a COVID-19 vaccine. This chain joins TRBV28 and TRBJ1-2, with D hard to call. This material consisted of CD4+ T cells from PBMCs cultured without peptide, taken after COVID-19 vaccination. Written as DNA, the CDR3 is TGTGCCAGCAGTTTAGGTTACTATGGCTACACCTTC. Translated: CASSLGYYGYTF.